One T cell receptor (beta chain) is described in this entry. This entry belongs to a study of blood T cell repertoires in COVID-19. Overall study: Whether acute or convalescent, the COVID-19 samples came from the United States, Italy and Spain. Nucleic acid was either cDNA or gDNA, and it came from T cells, B-cell-depleted T cells, or PBMCs.

In the authors' methods: Estimates of nucleated cell counts were drawn from the amplification of reference gene primers. Clones were read by immunoSEQ multiplex PCR, and TCRdb kept only the in-frame ones, dropping some. Clone size and V and J calls were adopted from that table, with D and trimming inferred from the DNA. The table lists about 190,000 clones, around 79% of them singletons. Sequencing was carried out using peripheral blood. The origin of this receptor is a man in his fifties or sixties who had recovered from COVID-19.

CDR3 sequence: CASQGQGNTGELFF. CDR3 in DNA: TGTGCCAGCCAGGGACAGGGGAACACCGGGGAGCTGTTTTTT. This sequence joins TRBV19 and TRBJ2-2; 9 bases are a match to TRBD1. The CDR3 covers 14 residues. Per germline, CDR1 LNHDA and CDR2 SQIVND (reference sequence). The trim removed 9 bases at V and 1 base at J, leaving 3 bases unmatched.